Each of the 20 T cell receptor beta chains below was sequenced from the same sample in a study of T cell responses to AZD1222 COVID-19 vaccine. The method was immunoSEQ multiplex PCR; TCRdb's version includes in-frame clones alone and lacks a portion of them. The sample gives some 100,000 clones, 80% to 90% of which show up once; 2.5% is in the top ten. Sequenced material: peripheral blood, taken 28 days after the second AZD1222 dose. These receptors came from an adult who received the AZD1222 COVID-19 vaccine.

V and J are TRBV19 and TRBJ2-2; 7 nucleotides agree with TRBD1. Unmatched junction bases numbered 8, after V lost 6 bases and J lost 4 bases. Germline CDR1 LNHDA, CDR2 SQIVND (reference sequence). The CDR3 totals 15 residues. In nucleotides, the CDR3 is TGTGCCAGTAGCAGACAGGGAGTCATCACCGGGGAGCTGTTTTTT. It specifies CASSRQGVITGELFF.

The genes are TRBV27 and TRBJ2-1; D unclear. V dropped 0 bases and J dropped 12 bases, with 9 bases sitting between them. Germline V CDR1 and CDR2: MNHEY, SMNVEV (reference sequence). This CDR3 is 12 amino acids long. The CDR3 nucleotides are TGTGCCAGCAGTTTATCGGGCCACGGGCAGTTCTTC. It codes for CASSLSGHGQFF.

A single count supports this clone. The V gene is TRBV7-2, the J gene TRBJ2-1, with 11 bases fitting TRBD2. CDR1 is SGHTA, CDR2 FQGNSA, per germline. The CDR3 is 15 residues long. Losses at the gene ends were 5 bases for V and 5 bases for J; bases not matched to a gene: 5. The CDR3 here is CASSHSGRADNEQFF. Written as DNA, the CDR3 is TGTGCCAGCAGCCATAGCGGGAGGGCCGACAATGAGCAGTTCTTC.

J is TRBJ1-6 and V is TRBV5-1; 10 bases match TRBD1. The CDR3 runs 14 residues. The V segment lost 2 bases and the J segment 10 bases; nucleotides outside the gene matches: 3. Per germline, CDR1 SGHRS and CDR2 YFSETQ. The CDR3 DNA follows: TGCGCCAGCAGCTTCGACAGGGGGCACTCACCCCTCCACTTT. Translation: CASSFDRGHSPLHF.

This sequence joins TRBV2 and TRBJ1-6, with D tentatively TRBD1 (5 bases). The CDR3 has 16 residues. V dropped 5 bases and J dropped 9 bases, with 20 bases sitting between them. CDR1 and CDR2 (germline): SNHLY, FYNNEI. Written as DNA, the CDR3 is TGTGCCAGCAGTCGGAACTGGGACCCGTCGGGTTCACCCCTCCACTTT. This encodes CASSRNWDPSGSPLHF.

This clone has a count of ten or more. The rearrangement uses TRBV6-1 and TRBJ1-6, with D perhaps matching TRBD1 (5 bases). The length of the CDR3 is 15 residues. Trimming took 1 base from V and 7 from J, leaving 11 bases between them. Germline V gene lookup returns CDR1 MNHNS and CDR2 SASEGT. In DNA form, the CDR3 reads TGTGCCAGCAGTGAAGGGATGGAGGGGAATTCACCCCTCCACTTT. Residues: CASSEGMEGNSPLHF.

The chain links TRBV13 to TRBJ1-3; TRBD1 is a possible D gene (5 bases). The germline CDR1 and CDR2 sequences are PRHDT and FYEKMQ (reference sequence). Trimming removed 1 base from V and 3 bases from J, with 10 bases in between. There are 15 residues in the CDR3. In DNA, the CDR3 is TGTGCCAGCAGCTTAGACTCGGGGCTTGGAAACACCATATATTTT. Translation gives CASSLDSGLGNTIYF.

V usage is TRBV9 and J usage is TRBJ2-1; TRBD2 matches at 9 bases. Germline V CDR1 and CDR2: SGDLS, YYNGEE. Trimming at V came to 4 bases and at J to 8 bases, leaving 13 bases not matched to a gene. This CDR3 contains 16 residues. CDR3 in DNA: TGTGCCAGCAGCTCCTCTTCTAGCGGGGTGGGGGATGAGCAGTTCTTC. Amino acids: CASSSSSSGVGDEQFF.

The chain combines TRBV6-1 with TRBJ2-1; no clear D gene. V was pared by 0 bases and J by 4 bases, with 10 bases between. This CDR3 is built from 15 residues. Germline lookup yields CDR1 MNHNS and CDR2 SASEGT. In nucleotides, the CDR3 is TGTGCCAGCAGTGAAGCCCTAGGGCCATACAATGAGCAGTTCTTC. Its translation is CASSEALGPYNEQFF.

This rearrangement joins TRBV10-1 to TRBJ1-3, with 7 positions matching TRBD1. After removal of 5 bases from V and 0 bases from J, the junction contained 4 bases not matched to a gene. Germline-derived CDR1 and CDR2 are WNHNN and SYGVQD (reference sequence). This CDR3 is built from 15 residues. CDR3 sequence (DNA): TGCGCCAGCAGTCCCGGACAGGTCTCTGGAAACACCATATATTTT. Its protein product is CASSPGQVSGNTIYF.

V usage is TRBV5-1 and J usage is TRBJ2-5; D not resolved. CDR3 length: 13 amino acids. Trimming removed 3 bases at V and 2 bases at J, with 8 bases between. CDR1 is SGHRS, CDR2 YFSETQ, per germline. CDR3 residues: CASSWEVQETQYF. The CDR3 nucleotides are TGCGCCAGCAGCTGGGAAGTACAAGAGACCCAGTACTTC.

The rearrangement joins TRBV10-1 to TRBJ1-1, with 8 bases fitting TRBD1. J lost 3 bases, V lost 2 bases, and 5 bases had no gene match. CDR1 is WNHNN and CDR2 is SYGVQD in the germline V gene (reference sequence). The CDR3 is made up of 15 amino acids. DNA of the CDR3: TGCGCCAGCAGTGAGGGACAGGGTACCGACACTGAAGCTTTCTTT. This gives the protein CASSEGQGTDTEAFF.

The gene calls are TRBV4-2 and TRBJ1-6, with unresolved D. CDR1 LGHNA and CDR2 YNFKEQ come from the germline V gene. Trimming cost V 0 bases and J 0 bases, with 12 bases left between them. This CDR3 comprises 18 residues. As DNA, the CDR3 is TGTGCCAGCAGCCAAGATGAGGACCGAAGCTCCTATAATTCACCCCTCCACTTT. Translating it yields CASSQDEDRSSYNSPLHF.

The chain carries TRBV18 and TRBJ1-2, with D tentatively TRBD1 (5 bases). The V end lost 0 bases, the J end lost 6 bases, and 11 bases lay between the germline ends. Germline lookup yields CDR1 KGHSH and CDR2 LQKENI. The CDR3 has 14 residues. The CDR3 reads CASSPPSLGDGYTF. The CDR3 bases are TGTGCCAGCTCACCACCATCTTTGGGGGATGGCTACACCTTC. Together with reference TRBV18 and TRBJ1-2, the CDR3 gives the full variable domain: NAGVMQNPRHLVRRRGQEARLRCSPMKGHSHVYWYRQLPEEGLKFMVYLQKENIIDESGMPKERFSAEFPKEGPSILRIQQVVRGDSAAYFCASSPPSLGDGYTFGSGTRLTVV.

This clone came up a few times. This chain joins TRBV30 and TRBJ2-5; the match to TRBD1 covers 8 bases. The V gene's germline CDR1 is GTSNPN and CDR2 SVGIG (reference sequence). The CDR3 consists of 13 residues. V lost 3 bases to trimming and J lost 1 base; unmatched junction nucleotides: 1. The CDR3 nucleotides read TGTGCCTGGAGCAGGGGGCCCCAAGAGACCCAGTACTTC. Translated: CAWSRGPQETQYF.

This sequence joins TRBV6-6 and TRBJ2-7; TRBD1 is a possible D gene (6 bases). V lost 5 bases, J lost 3 bases, and 11 bases lay in between. The CDR3 has 13 residues. Germline V gene data show CDR1 as MNHNY and CDR2 as SVGAGI (reference sequence). For the CDR3, the DNA is TGTGCCAGCAGTGGACAGTCGGTCTACGAGCAGTACTTC. It specifies CASSGQSVYEQYF.

V and J are TRBV6-1 and TRBJ2-2; 9 bases are a match to TRBD2. With 2 bases clipped from V and 3 bases from J, the junction kept 4 bases outside the gene matches. Germline V gene data show CDR1 as MNHNS and CDR2 as SASEGT. CDR3 size: 16 residues. The DNA of the CDR3 is TGTGCCAGCAGTGAAATTGGACTAGCGTACACCGGGGAGCTGTTTTTT. Amino acid sequence: CASSEIGLAYTGELFF.

This clone was picked up one time. The chain has TRBV4-3 and TRBJ2-2; TRBD2 matches 10 bases. The germline V gene encodes CDR1 LGHNA and CDR2 YSLEER. V gave up 5 bases and J gave up 1 base; unmatched junction bases: 10. The CDR3 has 18 residues. DNA for the CDR3: TGCGCCAGCAGCTCCAGCGGGGGGGCCTATTTGAACACCGGGGAGCTGTTTTTT. This encodes CASSSSGGAYLNTGELFF.

As for this clone: The sample has other DNA sequences that encode this CDR3 too. CDR3 residues: CASSLRGGSGNTIYF. The CDR3 nucleotides are TGTGCCAGCAGCTTGAGAGGGGGCTCTGGAAACACCATATATTTT. This rearrangement joins TRBV5-6 to TRBJ1-3; weak D call: TRBD1 (6 bases). This CDR3 region has 15 residues. The germline gives CDR1 SGHDT, CDR2 YYEEEE. The germline V and J ends were trimmed by 1 base and 0 bases, with 8 bases remaining between them. Looking up the rest from reference TRBV5-6 and TRBJ1-3 gives the full variable domain: DAGVTQSPTHLIKTRGQQVTLRCSPKSGHDTVSWYQQALGQGPQFIFQYYEEEERQRGNFPDRFSGHQFPNYSSELNVNALLLGDSALYLCASSLRGGSGNTIYFGEGSWLTVV.

V is TRBV2 and J is TRBJ2-5; D ambiguous. V lost 5 bases, J lost 0 bases, and 10 bases lay in between. In germline, CDR1 is SNHLY, CDR2 FYNNEI. This CDR3 has 14 amino acids. CDR3 amino acids: CASSYQQYQETQYF. CDR3 in DNA: TGTGCCAGCAGTTACCAACAGTACCAAGAGACCCAGTACTTC.